One and the same sample provided the 21 T cell receptor beta chains below, sequenced in a study of cytomegalovirus exposure and HLA in healthy donors. Primers: 60 Vbeta forward and 13 Jbeta reverse. Sequenced by immunoSEQ multiplex PCR; TCRdb stores in-frame clones only, minus some. Here the sample spans 65,000 to 75,000 clones, 74% being singletons. Source material: PBMCs. These receptors originate from a woman aged 55 to 70 in good health and CMV-seropositive.

This sequence joins TRBV5-1 and TRBJ2-2, with D perhaps matching TRBD2 (7 bases). The CDR3 covers 16 residues. V shed 5 bases and J shed 6 bases, with 20 bases lying between them. Germline CDR1 is SGHRS and CDR2 is YFSETQ. In DNA, the CDR3 is TGCGCCAGCAGTACAAATCCGGGGGGCTTAGCCGGGGAGCTGTTTTTT. It codes for CASSTNPGGLAGELFF.

This chain uses TRBV7-9 with TRBJ1-2; the match to TRBD1 covers 8 bases. Germline V lookup: CDR1 SEHNR, CDR2 FQNEAQ (reference sequence). With 5 bases clipped from V and 8 bases from J, the junction kept 7 bases outside the gene matches. The length of the CDR3 is 13 residues. CDR3 region: CASSLTGGRGYTF. CDR3 DNA: TGTGCCAGCAGCCTCACAGGGGGTAGAGGCTACACCTTC.

J is TRBJ1-2 and V is TRBV18, with TRBD1 identical over 8 bases. Germline V CDR1 and CDR2: KGHSH, LQKENI. The CDR3 length is 16 residues. J was trimmed by 6 bases and V by 2 bases; bases with no gene match: 11. CDR3 residues: CASSPATGADGDGYTF. CDR3 coding DNA: TGTGCCAGCTCACCAGCGACAGGGGCCGATGGTGATGGCTACACCTTC.

The chain carries TRBV7-2 and TRBJ2-3, with TRBD2 identical over 11 bases. The CDR3 extends over 16 amino acids. Per germline, CDR1 SGHTA and CDR2 FQGNSA. V shed 6 bases, J shed 4 bases, and the junction held 9 bases outside the gene matches. CDR3 coding DNA: TGTGCCAGCAGTCAGAGTAGCGGGGGGGCGGCAGATACGCAGTATTTT. Amino acids: CASSQSSGGAADTQYF. The entire variable domain, with the rest obtained from reference TRBV7-2 and TRBJ2-3, is as follows: GAGVSQSPSNKVTEKGKDVELRCDPISGHTALYWYRQSLGQGLEFLIYFQGNSAPDKSGLPSDRFSAERTGGSVSTLTIQRTQQEDSAVYLCASSQSSGGAADTQYFGPGTRLTVL.

The chain links TRBV4-1 to TRBJ1-5; D is unresolved. Trimming took 1 base from V and 7 from J, leaving 17 bases between them. Looked up from germline, CDR1 is MGHRA and CDR2 is YSYEKL. The CDR3 covers 16 residues. DNA for the CDR3: TGCGCCAGCAGCCAAGGGCGGGTTGGATCGGGACAGCCCCAGCATTTT. Protein: CASSQGRVGSGQPQHF.

The rearrangement links TRBV19 to TRBJ1-2, with a tentative D call TRBD1 (5 bases). V was clipped by 6 bases and J by 1 base, with 6 bases between them. This CDR3 contains 12 residues. Germline V lookup: CDR1 LNHDA, CDR2 SQIVND (reference sequence). The chain's CDR3 is CASRQVNYGYTF. The CDR3 DNA reads as TGTGCCAGTAGACAGGTTAACTATGGCTACACCTTC.

The V and J genes are TRBV5-8 and TRBJ2-3, with D unclear. V shed 6 bases and J shed 1 base, with 12 bases lying between them. The germline gives CDR1 SGHTS, CDR2 YDEGEE. CDR3 size: 14 residues. The CDR3 region is CASTYYLGTDTQYF. CDR3 bases: TGTGCCAGCACTTACTACCTCGGCACAGATACGCAGTATTTT.

The chain couples TRBV30 to TRBJ2-1, with TRBD1 as a possible D gene (5 bases). Trimming took off 1 base at V and 3 bases at J, with 7 bases between the two ends. CDR1 and CDR2 from the germline V gene are GTSNPN and SVGIG (reference sequence). CDR3 size: 13 residues. The CDR3 sequence is CAWSETDYNEQFF. CDR3 in DNA: TGTGCCTGGAGTGAGACAGACTACAATGAGCAGTTCTTC.

In this sample, this clone turned up a few times. The chain couples TRBV30 to TRBJ2-2; D unresolved. The V end was cut by 5 bases, the J end by 5 bases, with 12 bases between. Germline CDR1 GTSNPN, CDR2 SVGIG (reference sequence). This CDR3 contains 13 residues. The CDR3: CAWDVTETGELFF. DNA of the CDR3: TGTGCCTGGGATGTGACGGAGACCGGGGAGCTGTTTTTT. Based on the CDR3 plus reference TRBV30 and TRBJ2-2, the full variable domain is SQTIHQWPATLVQPVGSPLSLECTVEGTSNPNLYWYRQAAGRGLQLLFYSVGIGQISSEVPQNLSASRPQDRQFILSSKKLLLSDSGFYLCAWDVTETGELFFGEGSRLTVL.

V and J are TRBV18 and TRBJ1-1; possible D gene TRBD1, 5 bases. The germline V and J ends were trimmed by 3 bases and 3 bases, with 8 bases remaining between them. The germline gives CDR1 KGHSH, CDR2 LQKENI. The CDR3 is 13 residues long. CDR3 region: CASSPLGDTEAFF. CDR3 sequence (DNA): TGTGCCAGCTCACCTTTAGGGGACACTGAAGCTTTCTTT.

The CDR3: CASSPSGGFYNEQFF. The CDR3 coding sequence is TGTGCCAGCAGCCCGAGCGGGGGCTTCTACAATGAGCAGTTCTTC. This sequence joins TRBV4-2 and TRBJ2-1, with 8 bases fitting TRBD2. V trimming: 4 bases; J trimming: 3 bases; junction bases outside the gene matches: 5. The germline V gene has CDR1 LGHNA and CDR2 YNFKEQ. CDR3 size: 15 residues.

The gene calls are TRBV7-3 and TRBJ2-2, with 8 bases aligning to TRBD1. Trimming at V came to 3 bases and at J to 4 bases, leaving 4 bases not matched to a gene. CDR1 SGHTA and CDR2 FQGTGA come from the germline V gene. The CDR3 contains 15 residues. The CDR3 nucleotides are TGTGCCAGCAGCTTCACAGGGGGGAGCACCGGGGAGCTGTTTTTT. Amino acid sequence: CASSFTGGSTGELFF.

In this sample, this clone turned up a few times. The chain has TRBV29-1 and TRBJ1-1; D perhaps matches TRBD1 (6 bases). Trimming pared 5 bases from V and 3 bases from J, leaving 10 bases between. The germline CDR1 and CDR2 sequences are SQVTM and ANQGSEA. The CDR3 runs to 12 residues. CDR3 sequence reads: CSVTRQDTEAFF. The CDR3 nucleotides are TGCAGCGTTACCCGACAGGACACTGAAGCTTTCTTT.

The CDR3 is CSAPRGSGYTF. DNA for the CDR3: TGCAGTGCCCCGCGGGGGAGTGGCTACACCTTC. The chain links TRBV20-1 to TRBJ1-2, with D perhaps TRBD1 (5 bases). Germline CDR1 and CDR2: DFQATT and SNEGSKA (reference sequence). The CDR3 has 11 residues. V lost 6 bases and J 7 bases, leaving 12 bases between the germline ends.

The chain combines TRBV27 with TRBJ1-4, with 7 bases fitting TRBD1. Looked up from germline, CDR1 is MNHEY and CDR2 is SMNVEV (reference sequence). The CDR3 spans 18 residues. V lost 4 bases and J lost 0; bases outside the gene matches: 11. CDR3 loop: CASSWRGTALATNEKLFF. In nucleotides, the CDR3 is TGTGCCAGCAGTTGGCGAGGGACAGCCCTTGCAACTAATGAAAAACTGTTTTTT. Complete variable domain (other parts from reference TRBV27 and TRBJ1-4): EAQVTQNPRYLITVTGKKLTVTCSQNMNHEYMSWYRQDPGLGLRQIYYSMNVEVTDKGDVPEGYKVSRKEKRNFPLILESPSPNQTSLYFCASSWRGTALATNEKLFFGSGTQLSVL.

The rearrangement uses TRBV7-8 and TRBJ2-3; D call uncertain. Germline CDR1 SGHVS, CDR2 FQNEAQ. V gave up 4 bases and J gave up 4 bases, with 12 bases separating them. The CDR3 consists of 14 residues. The CDR3 bases are TGTGCCAGCAGCTCCGGTCCCCGGGCAGATACGCAGTATTTT. Protein sequence: CASSSGPRADTQYF.

This sequence joins TRBV29-1 and TRBJ2-5; TRBD1 matches at 7 bases. Trimming removed 4 bases from V and 4 bases from J; junction bases left unmatched: 6. The CDR3 extends over 13 amino acids. Germline V CDR1 and CDR2: SQVTM, ANQGSEA. The CDR3 loop is CSVVGAGGETQYF. The CDR3, as DNA: TGCAGCGTTGTAGGGGCAGGGGGAGAGACCCAGTACTTC.

V usage is TRBV30 and J usage is TRBJ1-5, with a weak D call TRBD1 (6 bases). This CDR3 region has 12 residues. V lost 2 bases, J lost 6 bases, and 8 bases lay in between. CDR1 GTSNPN and CDR2 SVGIG come from the germline V gene (reference sequence). The CDR3 loop is CAWSLGGQPQHF. The CDR3 DNA follows: TGTGCCTGGAGTCTAGGGGGTCAGCCCCAGCATTTT.

The chain links TRBV9 to TRBJ1-1; D not resolved. The CDR3 runs to 13 residues. The V and J ends lost 0 bases and 3 bases respectively, with 6 bases between them. Germline V lookup: CDR1 SGDLS, CDR2 YYNGEE. The CDR3 loop is CASSVALYTEAFF. The CDR3 region has the DNA TGTGCCAGCAGCGTAGCTCTGTACACTGAAGCTTTCTTT. Combining the CDR3 with reference TRBV9 and TRBJ1-1 gives the whole variable domain DSGVTQTPKHLITATGQRVTLRCSPRSGDLSVYWYQQSLDQGLQFLIQYYNGEERAKGNILERFSAQQFPDLHSELNLSSLELGDSALYFCASSVALYTEAFFGQGTRLTVV.

The chain recombines TRBV7-9 with TRBJ1-2; D call uncertain. CDR1 SEHNR and CDR2 FQNEAQ come from the germline V gene (reference sequence). This CDR3 contains 13 residues. V was trimmed by 1 base and J by 5 bases, leaving 8 bases between them. The CDR3 DNA reads as TGTGCCAGCAGCTTAGGTACAGAATATGGCTACACCTTC. Translation gives CASSLGTEYGYTF.

The J gene is TRBJ1-5, the V gene TRBV30, with 11 positions matching TRBD1. After removal of 2 bases from V and 6 bases from J, the junction contained 3 bases not matched to a gene. CDR1 and CDR2 (germline): GTSNPN, SVGIG (reference sequence). The CDR3 loop spans 14 amino acids. CDR3 region: CAWSSGTGGQPQHF. CDR3 DNA sequence: TGTGCCTGGAGTTCCGGGACAGGGGGTCAGCCCCAGCATTTT.